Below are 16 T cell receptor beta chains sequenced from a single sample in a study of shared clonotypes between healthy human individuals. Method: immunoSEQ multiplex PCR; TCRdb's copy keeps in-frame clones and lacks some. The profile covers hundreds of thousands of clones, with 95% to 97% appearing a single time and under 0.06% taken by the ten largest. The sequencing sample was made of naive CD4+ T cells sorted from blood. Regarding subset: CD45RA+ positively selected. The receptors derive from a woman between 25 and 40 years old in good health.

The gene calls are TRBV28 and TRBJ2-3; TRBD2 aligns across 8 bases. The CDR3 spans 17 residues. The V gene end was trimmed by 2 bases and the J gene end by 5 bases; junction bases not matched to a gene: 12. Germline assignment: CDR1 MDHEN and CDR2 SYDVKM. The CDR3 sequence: CASSLQFAGGARDTQYF. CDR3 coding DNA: TGTGCCAGCAGTTTACAGTTTGCGGGAGGAGCACGAGATACGCAGTATTTT.

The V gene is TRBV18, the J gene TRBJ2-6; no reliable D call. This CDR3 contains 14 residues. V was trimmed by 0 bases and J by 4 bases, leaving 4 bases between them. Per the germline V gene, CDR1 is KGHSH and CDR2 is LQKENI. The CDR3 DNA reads TGTGCCAGCTCACCACCGGCAGGGGCCAACGTCCTGACTTTC. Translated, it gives CASSPPAGANVLTF.

CDR3 protein: CAWSPGQGGQPQHF. In DNA form, the CDR3 reads TGTGCCTGGAGTCCGGGACAGGGTGGTCAGCCCCAGCATTTT. The genes are TRBV30 and TRBJ1-5; 9 bases align to TRBD1. Germline loops: CDR1 GTSNPN, CDR2 SVGIG (reference sequence). With V trimmed by 2 bases and J by 6 bases, 5 bases remained unmatched. The CDR3 runs to 14 residues.

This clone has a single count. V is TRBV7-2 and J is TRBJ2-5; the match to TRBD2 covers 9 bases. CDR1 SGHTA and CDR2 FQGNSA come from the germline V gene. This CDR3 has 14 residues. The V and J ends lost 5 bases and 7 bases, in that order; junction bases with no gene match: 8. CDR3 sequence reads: CASSMGLAEGTQYF. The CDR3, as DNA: TGTGCCAGCAGCATGGGACTAGCTGAGGGGACCCAGTACTTC.

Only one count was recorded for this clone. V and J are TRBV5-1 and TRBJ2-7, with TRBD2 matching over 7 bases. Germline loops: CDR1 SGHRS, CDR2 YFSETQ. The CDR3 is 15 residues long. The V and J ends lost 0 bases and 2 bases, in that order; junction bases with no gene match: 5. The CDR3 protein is CASSLALAVTYEQYF. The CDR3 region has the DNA TGCGCCAGCAGCTTGGCGCTAGCGGTAACCTACGAGCAGTACTTC.

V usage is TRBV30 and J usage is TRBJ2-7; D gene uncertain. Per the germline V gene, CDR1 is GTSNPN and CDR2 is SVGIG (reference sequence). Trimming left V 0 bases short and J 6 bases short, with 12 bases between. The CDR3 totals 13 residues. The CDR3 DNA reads TGTGCCTGGAGTGTACACCACCCTGGCGAGCAGTACTTC. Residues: CAWSVHHPGEQYF.

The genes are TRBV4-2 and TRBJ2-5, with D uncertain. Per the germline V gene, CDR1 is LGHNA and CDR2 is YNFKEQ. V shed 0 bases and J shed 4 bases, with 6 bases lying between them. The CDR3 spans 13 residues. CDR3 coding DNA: TGTGCCAGCAGCCAAGATTTGGTAGAGACCCAGTACTTC. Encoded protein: CASSQDLVETQYF.

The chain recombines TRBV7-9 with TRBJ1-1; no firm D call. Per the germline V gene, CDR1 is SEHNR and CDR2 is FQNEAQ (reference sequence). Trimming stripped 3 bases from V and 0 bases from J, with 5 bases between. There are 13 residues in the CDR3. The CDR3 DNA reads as TGTGCCAGCAGCTTTTCGGTGAACACTGAAGCTTTCTTT. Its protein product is CASSFSVNTEAFF.

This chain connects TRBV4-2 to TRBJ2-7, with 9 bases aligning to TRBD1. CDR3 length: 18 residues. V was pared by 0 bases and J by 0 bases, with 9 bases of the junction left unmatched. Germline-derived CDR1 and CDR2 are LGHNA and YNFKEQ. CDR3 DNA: TGTGCCAGCAGCCAAGATCCGTCGGGACAGGGCAGCTCCTACGAGCAGTACTTC. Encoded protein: CASSQDPSGQGSSYEQYF.

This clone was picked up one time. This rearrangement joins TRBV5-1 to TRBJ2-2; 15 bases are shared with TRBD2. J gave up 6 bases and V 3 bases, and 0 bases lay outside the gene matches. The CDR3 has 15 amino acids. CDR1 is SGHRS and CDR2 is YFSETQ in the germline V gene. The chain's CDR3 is CASSWTSGRAGELFF. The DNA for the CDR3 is TGCGCCAGCAGCTGGACTAGCGGGAGGGCCGGGGAGCTGTTTTTT.

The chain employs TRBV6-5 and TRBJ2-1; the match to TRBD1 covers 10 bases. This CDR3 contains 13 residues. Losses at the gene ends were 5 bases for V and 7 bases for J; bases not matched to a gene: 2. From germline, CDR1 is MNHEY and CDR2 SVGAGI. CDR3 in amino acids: CASSRQGANEQFF. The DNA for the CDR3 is TGTGCCAGCAGTAGACAGGGGGCAAATGAGCAGTTCTTC.

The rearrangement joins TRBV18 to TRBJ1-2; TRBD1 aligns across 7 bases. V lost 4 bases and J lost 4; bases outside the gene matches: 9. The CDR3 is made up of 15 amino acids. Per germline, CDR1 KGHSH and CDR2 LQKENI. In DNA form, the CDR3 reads TGTGCCAGCTCACTACGGGACAGTGAGGCCTATGGCTACACCTTC. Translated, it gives CASSLRDSEAYGYTF.

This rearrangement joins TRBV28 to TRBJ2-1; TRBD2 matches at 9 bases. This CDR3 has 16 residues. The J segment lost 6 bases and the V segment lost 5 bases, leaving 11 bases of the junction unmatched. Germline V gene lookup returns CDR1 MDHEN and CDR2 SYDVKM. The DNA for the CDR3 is TGTGCCAGCAGTATCCCCCCGGGACTAGCTACCAATGAGCAGTTCTTC. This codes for CASSIPPGLATNEQFF. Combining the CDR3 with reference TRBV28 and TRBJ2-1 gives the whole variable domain DVKVTQSSRYLVKRTGEKVFLECVQDMDHENMFWYRQDPGLGLRLIYFSYDVKMKEKGDIPEGYSVSREKKERFSLILESASTNQTSMYLCASSIPPGLATNEQFFGPGTRLTVL.

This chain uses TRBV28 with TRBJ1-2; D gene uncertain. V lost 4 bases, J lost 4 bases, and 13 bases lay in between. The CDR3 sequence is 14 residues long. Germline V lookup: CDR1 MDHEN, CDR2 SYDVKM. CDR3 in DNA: TGTGCCAGCAGTTCCTCGAGGGTCAGCTATGGCTACACCTTC. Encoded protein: CASSSSRVSYGYTF.

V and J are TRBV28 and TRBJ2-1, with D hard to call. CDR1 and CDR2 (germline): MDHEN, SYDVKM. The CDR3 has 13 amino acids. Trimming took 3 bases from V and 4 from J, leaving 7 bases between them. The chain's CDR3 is CASSFLRYNEQFF. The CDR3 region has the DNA TGTGCCAGCAGTTTTTTACGATACAATGAGCAGTTCTTC.

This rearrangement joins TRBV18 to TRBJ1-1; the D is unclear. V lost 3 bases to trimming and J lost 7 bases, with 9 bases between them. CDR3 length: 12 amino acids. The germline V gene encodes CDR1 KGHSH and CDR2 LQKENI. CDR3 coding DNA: TGTGCCAGCTCACCGAGGTCTGTTGAAGCTTTCTTT. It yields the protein CASSPRSVEAFF.